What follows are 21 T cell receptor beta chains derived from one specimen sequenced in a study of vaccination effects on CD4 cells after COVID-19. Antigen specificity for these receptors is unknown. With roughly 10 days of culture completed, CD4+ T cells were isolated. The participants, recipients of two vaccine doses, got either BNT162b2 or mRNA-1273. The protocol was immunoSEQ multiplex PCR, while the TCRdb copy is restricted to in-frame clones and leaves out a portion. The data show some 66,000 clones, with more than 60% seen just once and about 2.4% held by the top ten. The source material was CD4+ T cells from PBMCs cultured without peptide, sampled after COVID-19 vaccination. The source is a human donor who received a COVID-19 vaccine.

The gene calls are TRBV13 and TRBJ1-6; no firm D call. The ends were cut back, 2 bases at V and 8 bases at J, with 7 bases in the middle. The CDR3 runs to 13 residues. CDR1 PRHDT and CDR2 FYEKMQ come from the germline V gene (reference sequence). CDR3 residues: CASSLYRDSPLHF. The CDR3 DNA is TGTGCCAGCAGCTTATATCGTGATTCACCCCTCCACTTT. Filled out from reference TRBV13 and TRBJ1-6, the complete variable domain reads AAGVIQSPRHLIKEKRETATLKCYPIPRHDTVYWYQQGPGQDPQFLISFYEKMQSDKGSIPDRFSAQQFSDYHSELNMSSLELGDSALYFCASSLYRDSPLHFGNGTRLTVT.

The CDR3 nucleotides are TGTGCCAGCAGCCTTGGACGAAGTGGAAACACCATATATTTT. Encoded protein: CASSLGRSGNTIYF. The J gene is TRBJ1-3, the V gene TRBV14; D gene unclear. CDR1 SGHDN and CDR2 FVKESK come from the germline V gene. CDR3 length equals 14 residues. Trimming pared 4 bases from V and 3 bases from J, leaving 10 bases between.

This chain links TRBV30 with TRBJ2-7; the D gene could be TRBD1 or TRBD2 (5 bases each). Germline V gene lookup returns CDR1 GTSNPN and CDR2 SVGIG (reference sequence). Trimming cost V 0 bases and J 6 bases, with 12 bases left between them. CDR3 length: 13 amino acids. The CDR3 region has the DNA TGTGCCTGGAGTGTCCAGGGAGTGGGCGAGCAGTACGTC. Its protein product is CAWSVQGVGEQYV.

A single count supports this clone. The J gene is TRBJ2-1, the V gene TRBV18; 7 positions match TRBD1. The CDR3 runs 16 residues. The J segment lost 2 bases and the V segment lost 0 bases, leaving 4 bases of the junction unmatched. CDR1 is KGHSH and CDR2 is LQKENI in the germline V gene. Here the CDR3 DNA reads TGTGCCAGCTCACCACCTGAGGGGGCGGCCTACAATGAGCAGTTCTTC. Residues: CASSPPEGAAYNEQFF.

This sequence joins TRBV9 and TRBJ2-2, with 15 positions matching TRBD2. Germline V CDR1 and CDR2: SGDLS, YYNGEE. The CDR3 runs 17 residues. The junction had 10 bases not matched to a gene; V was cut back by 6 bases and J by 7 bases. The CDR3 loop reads CASTLGLAGGPGGELFF. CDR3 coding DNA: TGTGCCAGCACCCTCGGACTAGCGGGGGGGCCGGGCGGGGAGCTGTTTTTT.

CDR3 in amino acids: CASSLGPSGEAFF. CDR3 in DNA: TGTGCCAGCAGCTTAGGCCCCAGTGGTGAAGCTTTCTTT. The chain employs TRBV11-2 and TRBJ1-1; D is ambiguous. V was cut by 1 base and J by 7 bases, with 10 bases left in between. Per the germline V gene, CDR1 is SGHAT and CDR2 is FQNNGV. The CDR3 spans 13 residues.

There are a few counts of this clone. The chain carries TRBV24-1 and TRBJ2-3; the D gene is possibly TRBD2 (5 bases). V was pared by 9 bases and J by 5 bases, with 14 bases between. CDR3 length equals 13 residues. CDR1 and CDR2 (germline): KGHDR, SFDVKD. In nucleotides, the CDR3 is TGTGCCACCCGCGAGAGGGTGATAGATACGCAGTATTTT. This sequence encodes CATRERVIDTQYF.

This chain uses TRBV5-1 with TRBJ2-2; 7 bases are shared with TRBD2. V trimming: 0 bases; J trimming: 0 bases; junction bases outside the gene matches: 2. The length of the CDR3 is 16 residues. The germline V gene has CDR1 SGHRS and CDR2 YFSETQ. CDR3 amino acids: CASSLAAGANTGELFF. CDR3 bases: TGCGCCAGCAGCTTGGCGGCGGGGGCGAACACCGGGGAGCTGTTTTTT.

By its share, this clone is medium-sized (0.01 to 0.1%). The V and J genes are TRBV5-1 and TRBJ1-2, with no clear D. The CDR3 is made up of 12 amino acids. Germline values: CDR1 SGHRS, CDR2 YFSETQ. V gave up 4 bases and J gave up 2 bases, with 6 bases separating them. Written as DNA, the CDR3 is TGCGCCAGCAGCCGCGAGAACTATGGCTACACCTTC. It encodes CASSRENYGYTF.

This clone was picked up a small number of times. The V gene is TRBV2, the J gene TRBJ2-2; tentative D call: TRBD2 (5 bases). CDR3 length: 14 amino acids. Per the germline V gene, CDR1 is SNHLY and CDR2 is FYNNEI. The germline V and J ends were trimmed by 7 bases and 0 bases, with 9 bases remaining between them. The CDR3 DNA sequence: TGTGCCAGCATAGCGAGGGCGAACACCGGGGAGCTGTTTTTT. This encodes CASIARANTGELFF.

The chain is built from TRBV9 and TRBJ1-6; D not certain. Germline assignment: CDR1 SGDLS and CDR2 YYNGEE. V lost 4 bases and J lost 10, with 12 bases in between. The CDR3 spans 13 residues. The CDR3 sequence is CASSQIGWSPLHF. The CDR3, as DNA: TGTGCCAGCAGCCAAATCGGCTGGTCACCCCTCCACTTT.

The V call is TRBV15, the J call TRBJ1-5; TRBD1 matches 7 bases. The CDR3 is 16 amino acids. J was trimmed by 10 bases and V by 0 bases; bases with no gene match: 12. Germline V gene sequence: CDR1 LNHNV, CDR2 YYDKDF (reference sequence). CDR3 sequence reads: CATSRDDRQGGRPQHF. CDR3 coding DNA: TGTGCCACCAGCAGAGATGACCGACAGGGAGGACGTCCCCAGCATTTT.

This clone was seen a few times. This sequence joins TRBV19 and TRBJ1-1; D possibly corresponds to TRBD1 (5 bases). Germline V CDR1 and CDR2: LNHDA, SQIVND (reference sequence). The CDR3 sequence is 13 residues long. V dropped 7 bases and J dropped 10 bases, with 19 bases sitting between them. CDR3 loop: CASKDKALAGAFF. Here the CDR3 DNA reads TGTGCCAGTAAGGACAAGGCGCTGGCGGGAGCTTTCTTT.

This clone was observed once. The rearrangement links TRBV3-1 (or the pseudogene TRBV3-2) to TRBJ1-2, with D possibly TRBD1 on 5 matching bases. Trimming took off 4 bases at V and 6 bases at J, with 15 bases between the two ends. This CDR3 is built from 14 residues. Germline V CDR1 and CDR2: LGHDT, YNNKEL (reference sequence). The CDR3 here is CASSPPGERDGYTF. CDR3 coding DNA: TGTGCCAGCAGCCCCCCGGGGGAAAGGGATGGCTACACCTTC.

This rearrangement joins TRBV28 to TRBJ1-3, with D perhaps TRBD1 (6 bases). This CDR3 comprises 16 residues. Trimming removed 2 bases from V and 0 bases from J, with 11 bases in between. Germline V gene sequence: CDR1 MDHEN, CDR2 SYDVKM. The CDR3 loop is CASSLARGASGNTIYF. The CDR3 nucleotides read TGTGCCAGCAGTTTAGCCAGGGGTGCCTCTGGAAACACCATATATTTT.

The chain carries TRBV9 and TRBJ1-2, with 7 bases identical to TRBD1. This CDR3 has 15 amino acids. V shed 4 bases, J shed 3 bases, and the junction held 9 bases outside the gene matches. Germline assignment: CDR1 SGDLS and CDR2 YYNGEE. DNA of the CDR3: TGTGCCAGCAGCCCACAGGGGTCCCTGGACTATGGCTACACCTTC. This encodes CASSPQGSLDYGYTF.

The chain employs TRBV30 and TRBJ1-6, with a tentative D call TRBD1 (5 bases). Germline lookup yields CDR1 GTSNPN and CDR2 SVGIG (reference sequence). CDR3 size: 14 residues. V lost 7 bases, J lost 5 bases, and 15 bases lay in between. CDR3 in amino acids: CASKRGPDNSPLHF. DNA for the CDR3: TGTGCCTCCAAACGGGGACCTGATAATTCACCCCTCCACTTT.

The CDR3 sequence: CASSIWTSGEGETQYF. The CDR3 DNA reads as TGCGCCAGCAGCATATGGACTAGCGGGGAGGGGGAGACCCAGTACTTC. This sequence joins TRBV5-1 and TRBJ2-5; 12 bases agree with TRBD2. Germline-derived CDR1 and CDR2 are SGHRS and YFSETQ. V gave up 4 bases and J gave up 5 bases; unmatched junction bases: 9. This CDR3 contains 16 residues.

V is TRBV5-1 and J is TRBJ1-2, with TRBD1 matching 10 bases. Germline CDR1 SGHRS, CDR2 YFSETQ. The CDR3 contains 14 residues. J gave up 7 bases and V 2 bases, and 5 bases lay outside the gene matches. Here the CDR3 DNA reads TGCGCCAGCAGCTTCGCGACAGGGGGCGCTGGCTACACCTTC. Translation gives CASSFATGGAGYTF. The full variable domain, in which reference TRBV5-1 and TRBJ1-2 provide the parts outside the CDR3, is KAGVTQTPRYLIKTRGQQVTLSCSPISGHRSVSWYQQTPGQGLQFLFEYFSETQRNKGNFPGRFSGRQFSNSRSEMNVSTLELGDSALYLCASSFATGGAGYTFGSGTRLTVV.

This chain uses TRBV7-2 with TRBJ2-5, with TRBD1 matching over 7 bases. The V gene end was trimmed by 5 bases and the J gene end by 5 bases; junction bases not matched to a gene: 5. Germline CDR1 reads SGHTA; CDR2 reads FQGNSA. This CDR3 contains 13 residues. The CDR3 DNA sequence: TGTGCCAGCAGCACAACCAGGGGGGAGACCCAGTACTTC. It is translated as CASSTTRGETQYF. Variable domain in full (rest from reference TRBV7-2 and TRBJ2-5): GAGVSQSPSNKVTEKGKDVELRCDPISGHTALYWYRQSLGQGLEFLIYFQGNSAPDKSGLPSDRFSAERTGGSVSTLTIQRTQQEDSAVYLCASSTTRGETQYFGPGTRLLVL.

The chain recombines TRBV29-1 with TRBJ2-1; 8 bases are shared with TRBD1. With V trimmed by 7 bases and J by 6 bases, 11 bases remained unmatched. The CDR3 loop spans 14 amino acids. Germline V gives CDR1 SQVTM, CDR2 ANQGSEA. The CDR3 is CSGRRDRTTNEQFF. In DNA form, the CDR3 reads TGCAGCGGACGCCGGGACAGGACGACCAATGAGCAGTTCTTC.